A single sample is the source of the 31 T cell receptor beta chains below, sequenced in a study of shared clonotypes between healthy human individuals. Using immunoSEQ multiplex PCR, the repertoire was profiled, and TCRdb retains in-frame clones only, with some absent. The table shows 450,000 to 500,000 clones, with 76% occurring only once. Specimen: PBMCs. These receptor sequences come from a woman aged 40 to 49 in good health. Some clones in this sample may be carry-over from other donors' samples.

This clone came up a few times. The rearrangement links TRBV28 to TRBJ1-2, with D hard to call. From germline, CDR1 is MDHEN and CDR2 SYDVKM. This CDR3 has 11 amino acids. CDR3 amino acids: CASGEGWGYTF. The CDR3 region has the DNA TGTGCTTCTGGGGAGGGTTGGGGCTACACCTTC.

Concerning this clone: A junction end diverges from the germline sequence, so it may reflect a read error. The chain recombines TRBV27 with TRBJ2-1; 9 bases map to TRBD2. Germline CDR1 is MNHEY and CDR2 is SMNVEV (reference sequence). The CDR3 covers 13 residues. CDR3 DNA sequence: TGTGCCAGCAGTTTCCAGACTAGCGGCCCCCTGATCTTC. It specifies CASSFQTSGPLIF.

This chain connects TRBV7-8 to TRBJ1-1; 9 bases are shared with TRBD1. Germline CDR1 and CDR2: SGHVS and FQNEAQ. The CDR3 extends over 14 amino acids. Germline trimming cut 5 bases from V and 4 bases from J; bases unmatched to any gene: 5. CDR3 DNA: TGTGCCAGCAGCCAAGACAGGGGGTCCACTGAAGCTTTCTTT. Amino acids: CASSQDRGSTEAFF.

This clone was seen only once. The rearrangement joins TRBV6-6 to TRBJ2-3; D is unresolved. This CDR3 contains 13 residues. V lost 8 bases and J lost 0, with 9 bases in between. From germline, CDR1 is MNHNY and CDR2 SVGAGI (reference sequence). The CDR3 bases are TGTGCCAGCCGACTTACTAGCACAGATACGCAGTATTTT. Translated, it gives CASRLTSTDTQYF.

The CDR3 reads CATRRGTYNEQFF. CDR3 nucleotide sequence: TGTGCCACCAGGCGGGGAACCTACAATGAGCAGTTCTTC. The rearrangement joins TRBV27 to TRBJ2-1; TRBD2 is a possible D gene (6 bases). Trimming stripped 10 bases from V and 2 bases from J, with 12 bases between. The CDR3 consists of 13 residues. Germline V gene data show CDR1 as MNHEY and CDR2 as SMNVEV (reference sequence).

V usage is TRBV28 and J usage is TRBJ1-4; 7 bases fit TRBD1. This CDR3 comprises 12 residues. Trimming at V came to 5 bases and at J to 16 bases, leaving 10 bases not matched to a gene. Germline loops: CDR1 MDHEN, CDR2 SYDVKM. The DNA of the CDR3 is TGTGCCAGCAGTCCTAATACCGGGACAGAGTTTTTT. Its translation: CASSPNTGTEFF.

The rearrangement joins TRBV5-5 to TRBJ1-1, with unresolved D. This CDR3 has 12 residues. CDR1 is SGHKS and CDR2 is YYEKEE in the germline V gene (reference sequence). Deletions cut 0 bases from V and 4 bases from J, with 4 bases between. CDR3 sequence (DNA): TGTGCCAGCAGCTTGGGACGCACTGAAGCTTTCTTT. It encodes CASSLGRTEAFF.

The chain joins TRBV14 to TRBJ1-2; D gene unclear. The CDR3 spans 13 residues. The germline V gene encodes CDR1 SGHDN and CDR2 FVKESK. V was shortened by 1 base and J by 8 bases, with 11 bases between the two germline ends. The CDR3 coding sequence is TGTGCCAGCAGCCAAGGCTGGGCAGTCGGCTACACCTTC. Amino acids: CASSQGWAVGYTF.

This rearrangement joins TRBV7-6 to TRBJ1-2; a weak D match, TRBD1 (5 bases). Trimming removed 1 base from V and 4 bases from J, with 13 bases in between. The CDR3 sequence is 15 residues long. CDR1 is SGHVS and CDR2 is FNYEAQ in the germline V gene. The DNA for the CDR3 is TGTGCCAGCAGCTTAGGGGGGACGGGGTCCTATGGCTACACCTTC. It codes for CASSLGGTGSYGYTF. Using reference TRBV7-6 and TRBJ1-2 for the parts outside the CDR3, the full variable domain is GAGVSQSPRYKVTKRGQDVALRCDPISGHVSLYWYRQALGQGPEFLTYFNYEAQQDKSGLPNDRFSAERPEGSISTLTIQRTEQRDSAMYRCASSLGGTGSYGYTFGSGTRLTVV.

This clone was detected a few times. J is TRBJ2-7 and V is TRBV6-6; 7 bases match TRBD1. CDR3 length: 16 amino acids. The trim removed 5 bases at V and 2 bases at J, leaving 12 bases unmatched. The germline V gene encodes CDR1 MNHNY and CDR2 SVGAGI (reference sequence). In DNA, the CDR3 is TGTGCCAGCAGTCCTACCGGGACAGAGTTCGCCTACGAGCAGTACTTC. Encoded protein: CASSPTGTEFAYEQYF.

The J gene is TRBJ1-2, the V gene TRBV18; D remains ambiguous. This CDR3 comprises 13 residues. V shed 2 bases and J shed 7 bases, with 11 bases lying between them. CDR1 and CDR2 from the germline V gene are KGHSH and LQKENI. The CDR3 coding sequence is TGTGCCAGCTCACCAACTGCAACCGGTGGCTACACCTTC. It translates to CASSPTATGGYTF.

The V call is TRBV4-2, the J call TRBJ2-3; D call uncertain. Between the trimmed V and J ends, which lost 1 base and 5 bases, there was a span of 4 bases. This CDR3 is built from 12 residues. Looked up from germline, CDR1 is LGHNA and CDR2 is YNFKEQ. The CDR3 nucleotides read TGTGCCAGCAGCCAAGGTAGAGATACGCAGTATTTT. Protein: CASSQGRDTQYF.

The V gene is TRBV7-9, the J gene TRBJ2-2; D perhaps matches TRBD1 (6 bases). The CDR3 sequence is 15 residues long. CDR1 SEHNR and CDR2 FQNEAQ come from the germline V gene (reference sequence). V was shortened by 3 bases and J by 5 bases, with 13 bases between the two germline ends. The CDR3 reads CASSLAQGHTGELFF. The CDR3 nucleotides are TGTGCCAGCAGCTTGGCACAGGGTCATACCGGGGAGCTGTTTTTT.

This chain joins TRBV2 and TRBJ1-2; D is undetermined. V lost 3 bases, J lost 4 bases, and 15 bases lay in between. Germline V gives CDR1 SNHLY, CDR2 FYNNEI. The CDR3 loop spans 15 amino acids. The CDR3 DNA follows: TGTGCCAGCAGTGAGGGAGGACCCTGGGGCTATGGCTACACCTTC. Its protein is CASSEGGPWGYGYTF.

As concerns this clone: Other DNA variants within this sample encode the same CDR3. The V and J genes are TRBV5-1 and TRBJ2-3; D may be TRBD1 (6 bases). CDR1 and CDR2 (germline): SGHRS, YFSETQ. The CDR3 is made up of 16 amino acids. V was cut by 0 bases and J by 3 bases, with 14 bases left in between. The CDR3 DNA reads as TGCGCCAGCAGCTTGGATCCAGGGCAGGGGACAGATACGCAGTATTTT. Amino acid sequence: CASSLDPGQGTDTQYF.

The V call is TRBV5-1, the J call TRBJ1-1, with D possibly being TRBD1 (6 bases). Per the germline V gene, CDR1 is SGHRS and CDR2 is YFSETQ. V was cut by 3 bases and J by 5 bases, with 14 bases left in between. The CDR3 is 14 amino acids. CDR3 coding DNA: TGCGCCAGCAGCTCAACAGGGTTAGGGACTGAAGCTTTCTTT. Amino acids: CASSSTGLGTEAFF.

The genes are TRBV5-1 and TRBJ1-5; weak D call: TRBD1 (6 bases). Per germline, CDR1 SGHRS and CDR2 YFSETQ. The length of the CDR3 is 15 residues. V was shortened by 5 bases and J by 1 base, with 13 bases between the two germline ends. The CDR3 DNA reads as TGCGCCAGCAGTCCCACAGGGCTAAGCAATCAGCCCCAGCATTTT. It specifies CASSPTGLSNQPQHF.

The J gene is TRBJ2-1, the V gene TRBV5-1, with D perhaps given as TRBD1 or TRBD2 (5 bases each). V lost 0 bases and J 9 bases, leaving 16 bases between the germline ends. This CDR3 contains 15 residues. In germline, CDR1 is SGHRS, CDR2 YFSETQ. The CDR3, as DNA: TGCGCCAGCAGCTTGGGTGGGACGGATGGGAGTGAGCAGTTCTTC. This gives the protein CASSLGGTDGSEQFF.

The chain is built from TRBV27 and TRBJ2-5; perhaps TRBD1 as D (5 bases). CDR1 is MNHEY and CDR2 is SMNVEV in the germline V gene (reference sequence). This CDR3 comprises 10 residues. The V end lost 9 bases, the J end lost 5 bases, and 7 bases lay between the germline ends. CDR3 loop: CASWGETQYF. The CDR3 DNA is TGTGCCAGTTGGGGCGAGACCCAGTACTTC.

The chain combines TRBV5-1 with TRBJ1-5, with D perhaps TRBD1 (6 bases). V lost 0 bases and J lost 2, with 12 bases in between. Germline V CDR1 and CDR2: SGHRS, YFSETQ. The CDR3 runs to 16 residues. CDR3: CASSLEGRGGNQPQHF. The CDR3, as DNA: TGCGCCAGCAGCTTGGAGGGCAGGGGTGGCAATCAGCCCCAGCATTTT.

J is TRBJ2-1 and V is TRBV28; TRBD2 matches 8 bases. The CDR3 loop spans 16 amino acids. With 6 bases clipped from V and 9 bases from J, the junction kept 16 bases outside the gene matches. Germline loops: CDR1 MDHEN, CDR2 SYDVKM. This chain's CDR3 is CASSLNSGTRNTEQFF. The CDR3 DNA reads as TGTGCCAGCAGCCTTAACTCCGGGACTAGGAACACTGAGCAGTTCTTC.

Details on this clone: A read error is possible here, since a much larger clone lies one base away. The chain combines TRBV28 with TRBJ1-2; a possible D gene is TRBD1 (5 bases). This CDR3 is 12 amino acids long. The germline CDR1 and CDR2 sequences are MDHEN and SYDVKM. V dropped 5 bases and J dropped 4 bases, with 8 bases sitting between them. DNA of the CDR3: TGTGCCAGCAGTCCCCAGGGCTATGGCTACACCTTC. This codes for CASSPQGYGYTF.

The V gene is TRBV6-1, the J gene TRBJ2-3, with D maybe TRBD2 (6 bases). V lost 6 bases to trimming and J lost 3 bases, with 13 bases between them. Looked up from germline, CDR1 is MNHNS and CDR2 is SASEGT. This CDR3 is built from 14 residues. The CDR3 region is CASSRRDLTDTQYF. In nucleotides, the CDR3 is TGTGCCAGCAGCCGCAGGGACTTGACAGATACGCAGTATTTT.

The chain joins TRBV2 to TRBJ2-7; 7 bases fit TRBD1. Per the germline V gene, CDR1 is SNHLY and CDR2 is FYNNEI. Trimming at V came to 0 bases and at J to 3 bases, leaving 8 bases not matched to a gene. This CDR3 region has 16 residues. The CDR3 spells CASSEAGTVYNYEQYF. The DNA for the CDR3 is TGTGCCAGCAGTGAAGCGGGGACAGTTTATAACTACGAGCAGTACTTC.

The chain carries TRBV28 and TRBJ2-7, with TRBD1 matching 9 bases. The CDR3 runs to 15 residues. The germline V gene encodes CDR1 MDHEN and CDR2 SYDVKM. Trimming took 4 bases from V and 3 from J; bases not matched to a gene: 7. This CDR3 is CASSSGTGPFYEQYF. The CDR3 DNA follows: TGTGCCAGCAGTTCCGGGACAGGGCCCTTCTACGAGCAGTACTTC.

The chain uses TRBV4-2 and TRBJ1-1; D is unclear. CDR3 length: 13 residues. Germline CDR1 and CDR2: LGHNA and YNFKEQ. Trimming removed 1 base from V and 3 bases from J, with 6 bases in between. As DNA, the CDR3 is TGTGCCAGCAGCCAAGTTAGGGACACTGAAGCTTTCTTT. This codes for CASSQVRDTEAFF.

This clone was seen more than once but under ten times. The CDR3 sequence: CAISSRDRENTIYF. CDR3 nucleotide sequence: TGTGCCATCAGTTCCCGGGACAGGGAGAACACCATATATTTT. The V call is TRBV10-3, the J call TRBJ1-3, with 9 bases lining up with TRBD1. CDR3 size: 14 residues. Germline V lookup: CDR1 ENHRY, CDR2 SYGVKD. The V and J ends lost 5 bases and 7 bases, in that order; junction bases with no gene match: 6.

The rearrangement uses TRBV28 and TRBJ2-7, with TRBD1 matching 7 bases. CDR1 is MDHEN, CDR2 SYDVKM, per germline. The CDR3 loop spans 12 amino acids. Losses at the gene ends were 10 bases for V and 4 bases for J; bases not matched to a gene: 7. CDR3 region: CATSQGDYEQYF. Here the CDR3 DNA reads TGTGCCACCTCCCAGGGGGATTACGAGCAGTACTTC.

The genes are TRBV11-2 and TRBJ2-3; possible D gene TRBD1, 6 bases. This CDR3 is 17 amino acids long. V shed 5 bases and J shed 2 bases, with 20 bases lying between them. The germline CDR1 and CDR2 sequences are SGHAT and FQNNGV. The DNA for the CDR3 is TGTGCCAGCAGCGCCACTTGGGTCAGGGGTTTCACAGATACGCAGTATTTT. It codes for CASSATWVRGFTDTQYF. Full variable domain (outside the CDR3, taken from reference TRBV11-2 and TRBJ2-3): EAGVAQSPRYKIIEKRQSVAFWCNPISGHATLYWYQQILGQGPKLLIQFQNNGVVDDSQLPKDRFSAERLKGVDSTLKIQPAKLEDSAVYLCASSATWVRGFTDTQYFGPGTRLTVL.

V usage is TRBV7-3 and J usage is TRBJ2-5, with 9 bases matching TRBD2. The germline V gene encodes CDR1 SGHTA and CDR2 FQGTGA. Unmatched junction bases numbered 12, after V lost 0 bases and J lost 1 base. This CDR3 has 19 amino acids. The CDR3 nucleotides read TGTGCCAGCAGCTTAACCCCTGGACTAGCGTTAGGAGCCCAAGAGACCCAGTACTTC. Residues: CASSLTPGLALGAQETQYF.

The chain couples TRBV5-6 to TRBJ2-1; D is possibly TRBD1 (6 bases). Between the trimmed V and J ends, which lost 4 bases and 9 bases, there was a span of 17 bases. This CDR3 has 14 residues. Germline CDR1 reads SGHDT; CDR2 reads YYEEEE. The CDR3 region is CASSLQGSTGEQFF. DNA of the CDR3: TGTGCCAGCAGCCTTCAGGGGTCCACAGGTGAGCAGTTCTTC.